These T cell receptor beta chains were read from a single sample in a study of stem cell transplantation in POMP-related autoinflammatory disease. Assay: immunoSEQ multiplex PCR; the TCRdb copy retains only in-frame clones and omits some. The table records thousands of clones, about nine tenths of them present only once. The sequencing here drew on Tregs from PBMCs, taken after stem cell transplantation. These receptors all stem from a human patient with POMP-related autoinflammation and immune dysregulation (PRAID). Some T cells may be supplied by the graft donor. Each CDR3 is given with its conserved first and last residue. A D gene is named only where the DNA matches it firmly. Only part of the rows carry a size: once, few, many, or a class if the clone is expanded.

V: TRBV5-1
size: -
J: TRBJ2-5
D: -
DNA: TGCGCCAGCAGCTTGGGGCTTCTCCAAGAGACCCAGTACTTC
CDR3: CASSLGLLQETQYF

V: TRBV5-1
size: -
J: TRBJ2-6
D: -
DNA: TGCGCCAGCAGCATCGGACTGAGCTCTGGGGCCAACGTCCTGACTTTC
CDR3: CASSIGLSSGANVLTF

V: TRBV28
size: few
J: TRBJ1-5
D: -
DNA: TGTGCCAGCAGTTCAGGATGGAATCAGCCCCAGCATTTT
CDR3: CASSSGWNQPQHF

V: TRBV2
size: -
J: TRBJ1-1
D: TRBD1
DNA: TGTGCCAGCAGTCGACAGGGAAACACTGAAGCTTTCTTT
CDR3: CASSRQGNTEAFF

V: TRBV28
size: -
J: TRBJ1-1
D: -
DNA: TGTGCCAGCAGCCGATGGATACAGGGTTACATGAACACTGAAGCTTTCTTT
CDR3: CASSRWIQGYMNTEAFF

V: TRBV19
size: -
J: TRBJ1-5
D: -
DNA: TGTGCCAGTAGTAAACAACGCCCCAATCAGCCCCAGCATTTT
CDR3: CASSKQRPNQPQHF

V: TRBV9
size: -
J: TRBJ2-1
D: -
DNA: TGTGCCAGCAGCGCGGGACCCAACTCCTACAATGAGCAGTTCTTC
CDR3: CASSAGPNSYNEQFF

V: TRBV25-1
size: -
J: TRBJ1-2
D: TRBD1
DNA: TGTGCCAGCAGCCCTAGGGGGACAGGGGCAGGCTACACCTTC
CDR3: CASSPRGTGAGYTF

V: TRBV19
size: -
J: TRBJ1-6
D: -
DNA: TGTGCCAGTAGTCCCCCCATGTCACCCCTCCACTTT
CDR3: CASSPPMSPLHF

V: TRBV27
size: -
J: TRBJ2-1
D: TRBD1
DNA: TGTGCCAGCCATAGGGGACAGAGCTCCTACAATGAGCAGTTCTTC
CDR3: CASHRGQSSYNEQFF

V: TRBV28
size: -
J: TRBJ1-6
D: TRBD1
DNA: TGTGCCGGGGGACAGGGCTATTCACCCCTCCACTTT
CDR3: CAGGQGYSPLHF

V: TRBV5-1
size: -
J: TRBJ1-2
D: TRBD1
DNA: TGCGCCAGCAGACCCGGGACAGGGGTTTACTATGGCTACACCTTC
CDR3: CASRPGTGVYYGYTF

V: TRBV6-5
size: -
J: TRBJ1-6
D: -
DNA: TGTGCCAGCAGACTCAGGGGAGATTCACCCCTCCACTTT
CDR3: CASRLRGDSPLHF

V: TRBV6-1
size: -
J: TRBJ2-1
D: TRBD2
DNA: TGTGCCAGCAGTGGGGGCCCGGAGCGGGAGACCTACAATGAGCAGTTCTTC
CDR3: CASSGGPERETYNEQFF

V: TRBV28
size: -
J: TRBJ2-7
D: -
DNA: TGTGCCAGCATGGTCAGCTCCTACGAGCAGTACTTC
CDR3: CASMVSSYEQYF

V: TRBV5-6
size: -
J: TRBJ2-3
D: TRBD1
DNA: TGTGCCAGCAGCTTGAGGACAGGGGACACAGATACGCAGTATTTT
CDR3: CASSLRTGDTDTQYF

V: TRBV28
size: -
J: TRBJ1-3
D: -
DNA: TGTGCCAGCAGTTTCCTACAGCTCTCTGGAAACACCATATATTTT
CDR3: CASSFLQLSGNTIYF

V: TRBV5-1
size: -
J: TRBJ1-3
D: TRBD1
DNA: TGCGCCAGCAGCTACACAGGGGCACTGGCGAGCGCGGGAAACACCATATATTTT
CDR3: CASSYTGALASAGNTIYF

V: TRBV7-8
size: once
J: TRBJ2-6
D: -
DNA: TGTGCCAGCAGCTTAGGACCGACCTCTGGGGCCAACGTCCTGACTTTC
CDR3: CASSLGPTSGANVLTF

V: TRBV29-1
size: once
J: TRBJ2-1
D: TRBD2
DNA: TGCAGCGGACTAGCGGGGGGGTATGAGCAGTTCTTC
CDR3: CSGLAGGYEQFF

V: TRBV5-1
size: -
J: TRBJ2-5
D: TRBD2
DNA: TGCGCCAGCAGCTTTCTAGCAACCCATGGACTAGCGGGAGTTTTAGAGACCCAGTACTTC
CDR3: CASSFLATHGLAGVLETQYF

V: TRBV28
size: -
J: TRBJ1-5
D: -
DNA: TGTGCCAGCAGTGCCGGGGGGGGGAATCAGCCCCAGCATTTT
CDR3: CASSAGGGNQPQHF

V: TRBV7-2
size: -
J: TRBJ2-1
D: -
DNA: TGTGCCAGCTCCCAAATGGCGGGGGCCGTCTACAATGAGCAGTTCTTC
CDR3: CASSQMAGAVYNEQFF